This TCR beta chain was observed in a study of blood T cell repertoires in COVID-19. Sequencing used immunoSEQ multiplex PCR; TCRdb keeps in-frame clones, though not all of them. The table includes about 170,000 clones, approximately 89% detected once. The CDR3 is 17 amino acids. From germline, CDR1 is MNHEY and CDR2 SVGEGT. Trimming removed 0 bases from V and 6 bases from J; junction bases left unmatched: 11. This TCR was recovered from a woman under 30 who had recovered from COVID-19. The source material was PBMCs or T cells enriched from blood (not recorded which). The gene calls are TRBV6-2 or TRBV6-3 and TRBJ2-3; 8 positions match TRBD2. Here the CDR3 reads CASSYSRPGGTYDTQYF. The CDR3 DNA follows: TGTGCCAGCAGTTACTCCAGACCGGGGGGGACTTACGATACGCAGTATTTT.